The entry that follows covers one T cell receptor beta chain sequence. In germline, CDR1 is SGDLS, CDR2 YYNGEE. This CDR3 is built from 15 residues. V was clipped by 3 bases and J by 4 bases; unmatched bases: 8. This sample was included in a study of OX40 agonist ivuxolimab in advanced cancers. Libraries were prepared by immunoSEQ multiplex PCR; TCRdb keeps only in-frame clonotypes and omits some of them. The sample yields fewer than 85,000 clones, 70% to 90% seen once. The V call is TRBV9, the J call TRBJ1-2, with 8 bases aligning to TRBD1. This sample comprised CD4+ or CD8+ T cells sorted from blood, obtained in a trial of the OX40 agonist ivuxolimab. This clonotype originated in an adult with an advanced solid tumor such as melanoma, head and neck, liver or kidney cancer. The CDR3 is CASSALGQDLYGYTF. The DNA of the CDR3 is TGTGCCAGCAGCGCCCTGGGACAGGACCTCTATGGCTACACCTTC.